The 2 T cell receptor beta chains reported below all come from one sample, sequenced in a study of beta chain features in type 1 diabetes. Findings and caveats of the study: Type 1 diabetes patients had moderately but significantly shorter TCRB CDR3s in all four CD4+ subsets.

These receptors have no known antigen. Expressed TCRB transcripts were sequenced, since all the RNA that had been isolated was reverse transcribed. Only in-frame clones appear in the TCRdb table, and some are missing; sequencing was by immunoSEQ multiplex PCR. Seen here are 550,000 to 850,000 clones, roughly 13% observed once, and the top ten hold approximately 0.022%. Material: naive CD4+ T cells from blood. The receptors were gathered from a man between 18 and 35 years old with type 1 diabetes.

On this clone: Additional DNA sequences in this sample encode the identical CDR3. This sequence joins TRBV18 and TRBJ2-3; D gene unclear. Trimming cost V 3 bases and J 2 bases, with 9 bases left between them. Germline V CDR1 and CDR2: KGHSH, LQKENI. The CDR3 loop spans 14 amino acids. This chain's CDR3 is CASSPPTVTDTQYF. The CDR3 DNA is TGTGCCAGCTCACCGCCCACAGTCACAGATACGCAGTATTTT. Variable domain in full (rest from reference TRBV18 and TRBJ2-3): NAGVMQNPRHLVRRRGQEARLRCSPMKGHSHVYWYRQLPEEGLKFMVYLQKENIIDESGMPKERFSAEFPKEGPSILRIQQVVRGDSAAYFCASSPPTVTDTQYFGPGTRLTVL.

This clone was seen only a few times. The rearrangement links TRBV7-8 to TRBJ2-7; D gene uncertain. This CDR3 comprises 13 residues. The V end lost 0 bases, the J end lost 4 bases, and 7 bases lay between the germline ends. Germline V gene sequence: CDR1 SGHVS, CDR2 FQNEAQ. For the CDR3, the DNA is TGTGCCAGCAGCTTAGCACCAGTATACGAGCAGTACTTC. This encodes CASSLAPVYEQYF.